The 13 T cell receptor beta chains presented below share a single source sample, sequenced in a study of vaccination and CD4 T cells after COVID-19. Cultured CD4+ T-cell DNA underwent Oncomine TCR Beta short-read sequencing. TCRdb reprocessed the PCR reads via MiXCR and lists one record per CDR3 protein. The sample has 8,500 to 13,000 distinct CDR3 sequences, 22% seen once. This sample's treatment: approximately 11-day PBMC culture with coronavirus spike peptide pools or control peptides (ViraFEST assay). The antigens these receptors bind are not known. The material was CD4+ T cells from blood, cultured in vitro, obtained after SARS-CoV-2 vaccination. The receptor set was obtained from a human donor who had recovered from COVID-19.

This clonotype turned up a few times. This chain connects TRBV19 to TRBJ2-7; 9 positions agree with TRBD1. V shed 7 bases and J 5 bases; nucleotides not matched to a gene: 9. The CDR3 sequence is 14 residues long. Germline CDR1 LNHDA, CDR2 SQIVND (reference sequence). The CDR3 is CASTSGQGSHEQYF. In DNA, the CDR3 is TGTGCCAGTACCTCAGGACAGGGGTCACACGAGCAGTACTTC.

This clonotype was observed a few times. V is TRBV7-8 and J is TRBJ2-1; 8 bases fit TRBD2. V trimming: 5 bases; J trimming: 4 bases; junction bases outside the gene matches: 10. This CDR3 spans 16 amino acids. Per germline, CDR1 SGHVS and CDR2 FQNEAQ. The CDR3 DNA sequence: TGTGCCAGCAGCCATCGTGGGCGGGAGGTATACAATGAGCAGTTCTTC. Translation gives CASSHRGREVYNEQFF.

The J gene is TRBJ2-7, the V gene TRBV29-1; 12 nucleotides match TRBD2. The germline V gene encodes CDR1 SQVTM and CDR2 ANQGSEA. The CDR3 consists of 14 residues. The J segment lost 4 bases and the V segment lost 4 bases, leaving 5 bases of the junction unmatched. CDR3: CSVALAGGGYEQYF. CDR3 DNA: TGCAGCGTTGCGCTAGCGGGAGGGGGGTACGAGCAGTACTTC.

The J gene is TRBJ2-7, the V gene TRBV19; maybe TRBD1 (6 bases). Trimming removed 6 bases at V and 7 bases at J, with 19 bases between. Germline V lookup: CDR1 LNHDA, CDR2 SQIVND (reference sequence). The CDR3 sequence is 14 residues long. The DNA of the CDR3 is TGTGCCAGTAGACTCGCAGGGGCGGATATGGAGCAGTACTTC. This sequence encodes CASRLAGADMEQYF.

The rearrangement joins TRBV28 to TRBJ1-5; D is unresolved. The CDR3 runs to 15 residues. V lost 3 bases and J lost 3, with 12 bases in between. Germline V gene data show CDR1 as MDHEN and CDR2 as SYDVKM. The CDR3 region is CASSLASPPNQPQHF. CDR3 nucleotides: TGTGCCAGCAGTTTGGCCAGTCCCCCCAATCAGCCCCAGCATTTT.

This clonotype has just a few counts. The chain has TRBV6-1 and TRBJ1-3; D gene uncertain. The germline V gene has CDR1 MNHNS and CDR2 SASEGT. Trimming took 4 bases from V and 0 from J, leaving 13 bases between them. There are 16 residues in the CDR3. CDR3 region: CASSVSGQHSGNTIYF. The CDR3, as DNA: TGTGCCAGCAGTGTCTCCGGCCAGCACTCTGGAAACACCATATATTTT.

The rearrangement links TRBV4-1 to TRBJ1-6, with unresolved D. The V gene lost 1 base and the J gene lost 6 bases, with 1 base spanning the gap. Germline values: CDR1 MGHRA, CDR2 YSYEKL. This CDR3 is built from 12 residues. Here the CDR3 DNA reads TGCGCCAGCAGCCAAGTTAATTCACCCCTCCACTTT. It translates to CASSQVNSPLHF.

The chain recombines TRBV20-1 with TRBJ2-7; D is uncertain. The CDR3 has 14 residues. Germline V gives CDR1 DFQATT, CDR2 SNEGSKA (reference sequence). Trimming took off 3 bases at V and 0 bases at J, with 12 bases between the two ends. Here the CDR3 DNA reads TGCAGTGCTAGCGGCAGGCTCACCTCCTACGAGCAGTACTTC. It encodes CSASGRLTSYEQYF.

The rearrangement links TRBV29-1 to TRBJ2-1; possibly TRBD1 for D (6 bases). CDR3 length equals 12 residues. Germline lookup yields CDR1 SQVTM and CDR2 ANQGSEA. CDR3 region: CSYAQGFNEQFF. CDR3 nucleotides: TGCAGTTACGCCCAGGGGTTCAATGAGCAGTTCTTC.

This clonotype has more than one count but fewer than ten. The chain joins TRBV24-1 to TRBJ1-1, with 9 bases lining up with TRBD1. Germline V gene data show CDR1 as KGHDR and CDR2 as SFDVKD. The CDR3 runs to 16 residues. V trimming: 3 bases; J trimming: 4 bases; junction bases outside the gene matches: 8. CDR3 loop: CATSDAPGQGGTEAFF. The DNA of the CDR3 is TGTGCCACCAGTGATGCGCCGGGACAGGGCGGCACTGAAGCTTTCTTT.

V gene TRBV7-6 combines with J gene TRBJ1-1; TRBD1 aligns across 8 bases. The CDR3 spans 16 residues. Germline CDR1 and CDR2: SGHVS and FNYEAQ. V shed 5 bases, J shed 4 bases, and the junction held 12 bases outside the gene matches. The CDR3 protein is CASSPLPDRGFTEAFF. The CDR3 DNA follows: TGTGCCAGCAGCCCCCTCCCCGACAGGGGTTTCACTGAAGCTTTCTTT.

This chain links TRBV28 with TRBJ2-7; possible D gene TRBD1, 6 bases. In germline, CDR1 is MDHEN, CDR2 SYDVKM. This CDR3 contains 12 residues. V was pared by 2 bases and J by 13 bases, with 15 bases between. The CDR3 coding sequence is TGTGCCAGCAGTTTAGGGCGGCAGGGGATTTACTTC. It translates to CASSLGRQGIYF.

This clonotype was observed a few times. The chain combines TRBV28 with TRBJ1-5; unclear D gene. V was trimmed by 2 bases and J by 0 bases, leaving 11 bases between them. The CDR3 covers 16 residues. The V gene's germline CDR1 is MDHEN and CDR2 SYDVKM. The CDR3 nucleotides read TGTGCCAGCAGTTTAATGGCACAGTATAGCAATCAGCCCCAGCATTTT. Its translation is CASSLMAQYSNQPQHF.